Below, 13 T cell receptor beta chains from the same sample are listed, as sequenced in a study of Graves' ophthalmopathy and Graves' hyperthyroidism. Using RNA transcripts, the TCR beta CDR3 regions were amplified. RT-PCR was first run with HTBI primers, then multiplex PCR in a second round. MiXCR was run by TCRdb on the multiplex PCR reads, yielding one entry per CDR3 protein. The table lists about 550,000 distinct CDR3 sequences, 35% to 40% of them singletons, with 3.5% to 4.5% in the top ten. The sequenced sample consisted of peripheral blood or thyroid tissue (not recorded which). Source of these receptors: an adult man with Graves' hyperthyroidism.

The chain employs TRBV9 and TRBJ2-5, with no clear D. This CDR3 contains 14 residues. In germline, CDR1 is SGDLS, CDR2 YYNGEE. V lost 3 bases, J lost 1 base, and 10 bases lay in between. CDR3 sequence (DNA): TGTGCCAGCAGCGGGGCCGGGCCCCAAGAGACCCAGTACTTC. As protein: CASSGAGPQETQYF. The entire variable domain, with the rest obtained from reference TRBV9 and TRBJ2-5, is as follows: DSGVTQTPKHLITATGQRVTLRCSPRSGDLSVYWYQQSLDQGLQFLIQYYNGEERAKGNILERFSAQQFPDLHSELNLSSLELGDSALYFCASSGAGPQETQYFGPGTRLLVL.

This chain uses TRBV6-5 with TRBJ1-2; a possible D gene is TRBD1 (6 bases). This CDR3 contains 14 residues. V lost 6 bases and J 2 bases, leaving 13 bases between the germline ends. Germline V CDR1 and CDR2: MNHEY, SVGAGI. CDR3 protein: CASSPTGQNYGYTF. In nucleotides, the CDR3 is TGTGCCAGCAGCCCAACCGGACAGAACTATGGCTACACCTTC.

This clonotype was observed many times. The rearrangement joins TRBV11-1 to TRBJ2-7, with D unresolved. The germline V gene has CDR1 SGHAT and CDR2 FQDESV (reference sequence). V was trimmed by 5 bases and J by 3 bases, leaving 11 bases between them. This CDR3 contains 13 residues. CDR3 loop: CASSMGLYYEQYF. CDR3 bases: TGTGCCAGCAGCATGGGATTGTACTACGAGCAGTACTTC.

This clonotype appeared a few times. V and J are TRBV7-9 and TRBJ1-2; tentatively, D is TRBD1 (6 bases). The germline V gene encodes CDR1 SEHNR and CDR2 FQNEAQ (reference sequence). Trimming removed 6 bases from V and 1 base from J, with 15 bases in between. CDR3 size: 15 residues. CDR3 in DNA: TGTGCCAGCAGTTTACTCACAGGGCTTAACTATGGCTACACCTTC. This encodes CASSLLTGLNYGYTF.

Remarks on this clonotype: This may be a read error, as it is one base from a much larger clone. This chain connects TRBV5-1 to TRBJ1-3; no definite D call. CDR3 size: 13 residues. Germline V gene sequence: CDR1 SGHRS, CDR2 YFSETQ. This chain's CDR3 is CASSSPSGDTIYF. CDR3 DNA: TGCGCCAGCAGCTCTCCCTCTGGAGACACCATATATTTT.

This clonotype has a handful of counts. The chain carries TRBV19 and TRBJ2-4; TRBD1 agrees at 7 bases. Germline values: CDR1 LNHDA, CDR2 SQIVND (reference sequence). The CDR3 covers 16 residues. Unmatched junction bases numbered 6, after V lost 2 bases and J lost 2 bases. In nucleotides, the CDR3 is TGTGCCAGTAGTATATGGCAGGGGGTGACCAAAAACATTCAGTACTTC. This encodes CASSIWQGVTKNIQYF. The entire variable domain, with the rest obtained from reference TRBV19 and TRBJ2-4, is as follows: DGGITQSPKYLFRKEGQNVTLSCEQNLNHDAMYWYRQDPGQGLRLIYYSQIVNDFQKGDIAEGYSVSREKKESFPLTVTSAQKNPTAFYLCASSIWQGVTKNIQYFGAGTRLSVL.

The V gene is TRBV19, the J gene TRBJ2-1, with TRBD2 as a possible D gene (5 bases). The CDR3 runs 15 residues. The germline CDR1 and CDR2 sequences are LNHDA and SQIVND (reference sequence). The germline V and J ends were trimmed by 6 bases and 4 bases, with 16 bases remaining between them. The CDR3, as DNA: TGTGCCAGTAGAGAGGGCGTCACCCCTTACAATGAGCAGTTCTTC. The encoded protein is CASREGVTPYNEQFF.

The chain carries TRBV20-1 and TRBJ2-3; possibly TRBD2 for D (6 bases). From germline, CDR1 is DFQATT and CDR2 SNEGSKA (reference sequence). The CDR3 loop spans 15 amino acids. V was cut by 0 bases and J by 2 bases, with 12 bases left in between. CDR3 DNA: TGCAGTGCTAGAGAAGGCGCGGGGCTCACAGATACGCAGTATTTT. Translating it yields CSAREGAGLTDTQYF.

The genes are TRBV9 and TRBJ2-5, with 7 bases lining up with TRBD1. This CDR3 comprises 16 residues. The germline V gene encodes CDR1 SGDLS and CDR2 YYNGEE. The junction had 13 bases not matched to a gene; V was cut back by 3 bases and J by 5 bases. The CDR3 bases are TGTGCCAGCAGCGGGCCGACAGGGAACACCGGGGAGACCCAGTACTTC. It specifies CASSGPTGNTGETQYF.

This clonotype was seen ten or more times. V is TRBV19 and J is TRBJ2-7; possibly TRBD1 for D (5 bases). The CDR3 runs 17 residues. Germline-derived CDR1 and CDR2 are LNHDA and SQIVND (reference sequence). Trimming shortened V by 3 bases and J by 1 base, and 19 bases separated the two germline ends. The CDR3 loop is CASSMVAASRQSYEQYF. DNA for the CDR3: TGTGCCAGTAGTATGGTCGCGGCAAGTCGACAGTCCTACGAGCAGTACTTC.

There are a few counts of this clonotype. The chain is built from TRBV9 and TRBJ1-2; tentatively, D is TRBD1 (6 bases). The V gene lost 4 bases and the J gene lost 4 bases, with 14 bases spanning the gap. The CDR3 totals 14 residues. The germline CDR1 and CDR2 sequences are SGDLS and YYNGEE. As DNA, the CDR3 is TGTGCCAGCAGCCAAGAGCGGGGGCTCTATGGCTACACCTTC. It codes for CASSQERGLYGYTF.

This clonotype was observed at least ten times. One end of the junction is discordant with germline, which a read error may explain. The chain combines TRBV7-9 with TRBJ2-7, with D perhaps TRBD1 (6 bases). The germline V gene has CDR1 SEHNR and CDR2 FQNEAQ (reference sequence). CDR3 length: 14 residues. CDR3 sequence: CASSLGQGNYEQYF. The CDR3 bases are TGCGCCAGCAGCTTGGGGCAGGGGAACTACGAGCAGTACTTC. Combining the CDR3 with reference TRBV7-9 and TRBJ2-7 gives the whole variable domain DTGVSQNPRHKITKRGQNVTFRCDPISEHNRLYWYRQTLGQGPEFLTYFQNEAQLEKSRLLSDRFSAERPKGSFSTLEIQRTEQGDSAMYLCASSLGQGNYEQYFGPGTRLTVT.

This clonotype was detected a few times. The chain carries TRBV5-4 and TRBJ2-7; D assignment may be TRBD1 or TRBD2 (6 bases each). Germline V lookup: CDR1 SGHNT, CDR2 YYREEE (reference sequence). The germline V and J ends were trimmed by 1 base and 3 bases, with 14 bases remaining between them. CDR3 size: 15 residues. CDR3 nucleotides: TGTGCCAGCAGCTTGACGGGGGCAAGCGTCTACGAGCAGTACTTC. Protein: CASSLTGASVYEQYF. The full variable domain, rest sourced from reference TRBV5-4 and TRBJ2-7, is ETGVTQSPTHLIKTRGQQVTLRCSSQSGHNTVSWYQQALGQGPQFIFQYYREEENGRGNFPPRFSGLQFPNYSSELNVNALELDDSALYLCASSLTGASVYEQYFGPGTRLTVT.